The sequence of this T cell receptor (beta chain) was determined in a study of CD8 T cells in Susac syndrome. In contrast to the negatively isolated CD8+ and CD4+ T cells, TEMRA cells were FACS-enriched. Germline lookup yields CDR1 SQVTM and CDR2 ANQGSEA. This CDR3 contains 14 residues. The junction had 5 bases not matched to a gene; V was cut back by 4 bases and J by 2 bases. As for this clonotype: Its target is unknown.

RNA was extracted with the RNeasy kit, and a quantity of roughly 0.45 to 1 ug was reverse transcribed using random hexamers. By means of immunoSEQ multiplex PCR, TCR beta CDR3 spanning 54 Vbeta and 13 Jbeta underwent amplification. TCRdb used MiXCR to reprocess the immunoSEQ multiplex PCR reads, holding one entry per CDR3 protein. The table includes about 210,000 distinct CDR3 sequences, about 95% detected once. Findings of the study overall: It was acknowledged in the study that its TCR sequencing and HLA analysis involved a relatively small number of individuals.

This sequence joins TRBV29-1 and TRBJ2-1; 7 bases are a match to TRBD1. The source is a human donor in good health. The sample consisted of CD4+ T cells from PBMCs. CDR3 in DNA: TGCAGCGTTGCGGACAGGATAACCTACAATGAGCAGTTCTTC. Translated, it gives CSVADRITYNEQFF.